This T cell receptor (beta chain) was sequenced in a study of blood T cell repertoires in COVID-19 (dated by TCRdb to the early 2020s). In the study overall: Samples from collaborators originated in the United States, Italy and Spain and spanned both the acute and convalescent phases of COVID-19. Subjects who had been exposed to COVID-19, were actively infected with it, or had recovered from it provided the deeply sampled blood TCRbeta repertoires that made up the dataset. Samples were obtained from the ongoing ImmuneRACE study (first 160 participants) and from about 1,300 subjects provided by 6 global collaborators. The repertoires were released in a freely available public database intended as a resource for research on the immune response to SARS-CoV-2. Where available, HLA class I and class II types were taken from metadata supplied by the sample provider and were not determined by assay-based typing. Nearly every sample came with metadata listing a de-identified subject ID, COVID-19 status, age in years and sex. The material from the prospective study consisted of cDNA or gDNA derived from T cells, B-cell-depleted T cells, or PBMCs. The paper's findings and limits, for the study overall: How much clinical and demographic metadata was included differed by source and by participant, and the metadata was provided uncurated.

Enrolling through a virtual design, the prospective study's participants ranged in age from roughly 18 to 95 years and lived across roughly 24 United States geographic areas. Cohort assignment in the prospective study relied on participant-reported clinical history from a screening survey and a study questionnaire. Exposed participants had been in contact with someone with a PCR-confirmed or clinician-diagnosed COVID-19 case within 2 weeks of study entry. Mobile phlebotomists in the prospective study collected whole blood, serum and a nasopharyngeal or oropharyngeal swab from every participant. Additional blood draws and questionnaires over an approximately two-month period could optionally be provided by prospective study participants. Blood samples from the prospective study were shipped frozen or at room temperature prior to DNA extraction. TCRbeta CDR3 regions were amplified from genomic DNA by means of the immunoSEQ Assay, a bias-controlled multiplex PCR. The source study handled its data this way. Within the assay, amplification of reference gene primers was used to estimate how many nucleated cells each sample contained. Sequence reads were collapsed and filtered to measure the absolute abundance of every unique TCRbeta CDR3 rearrangement. For each sample, productive Simpson clonality was calculated by taking the square root of Simpson's diversity index across productive rearrangements. TCRdb took this table from immuneACCESS and kept in-frame rearrangements with V and J called. Such tables lack part of the clones; where checked against another copy, unresolved V genes explain under half of the gap, and the rest is unexplained. The DNA gave D and trimming, while V, J and clone size come from that table. In this sample the table shows roughly 250,000 clones, approximately 83% of which occur a single time. The ten largest clonotypes hold approximately 4% of the sample.

Spanning cysteine to phenylalanine, the CDR3 consists of 13 amino acids. Of all the DNA, just the CDR3 is kept, 39 bases in frame from base 1. The germline V gene supplies CDR1 SNHLY and CDR2 FYNNEI. V is cut by 7 bases and J by 3 bases, and the space between the germline ends is 12 bases. The sample holds a few counts of this clone. The target of this receptor is not known. Per-nucleotide qualities are absent, and no much larger clonotype sits a single base away. This sequence uses TRBV2 and TRBJ1-2; the D gene remains uncertain. The material sequenced was PBMCs or T cells enriched from blood (not recorded which). This clonotype was sampled from a woman aged 40 to 50 who had been exposed to COVID-19. The CDR3 region reads CASTPQEDYGYTF. The DNA sequence reads TGTGCCAGCACCCCCCAGGAGGACTATGGCTACACCTTC. Where the CDR3 stops, the reference TRBV2 and TRBJ1-2 genes take over; the full variable domain is EPEVTQTPSHQVTQMGQEVILRCVPISNHLYFYWYRQILGQKVEFLVSFYNNEISEKSEIFDDQFSVERPDGSNFTLKIRSTKLEDSAMYFCASTPQEDYGYTFGSGTRLTVV.